This T cell receptor beta chain was found in a study of T-cell reconstitution after alpha-beta-depleted transplantation in children. TCRbeta library construction was performed incorporating unique molecular identifiers. TCRdb ran MiXCR on the PCR reads and lists one entry per CDR3 protein. The sample contains approximately 220,000 distinct CDR3 sequences, about a sixth of which appear only once. Findings and caveats of the study: In some patients, recipient T cells and intrathymic progenitors surviving conditioning explained high day-60 diversity.

This clonotype was seen more than once but under ten times. Its antigen is undetermined. The sequence was collected from a male patient aged 2-9 years who had a stem cell transplant for acute lymphoblastic leukemia, so the T cells may come from the graft donor. The specimen comprised PBMCs, mostly from graft donor cells, sampled 360 days after TCRalphabeta/CD19-depleted stem cell transplant.

The CDR3 coding sequence is TGTGCCAGCAGTTTTTTGACGAACACTGAAGCTTTCTTT. It encodes CASSFLTNTEAFF. The rearrangement uses TRBV27 and TRBJ1-1; no reliable D call. CDR1 is MNHEY and CDR2 is SMNVEV in the germline V gene (reference sequence). This CDR3 contains 13 residues. Between the trimmed V and J ends, which lost 3 bases and 1 base, there was a span of 6 bases.